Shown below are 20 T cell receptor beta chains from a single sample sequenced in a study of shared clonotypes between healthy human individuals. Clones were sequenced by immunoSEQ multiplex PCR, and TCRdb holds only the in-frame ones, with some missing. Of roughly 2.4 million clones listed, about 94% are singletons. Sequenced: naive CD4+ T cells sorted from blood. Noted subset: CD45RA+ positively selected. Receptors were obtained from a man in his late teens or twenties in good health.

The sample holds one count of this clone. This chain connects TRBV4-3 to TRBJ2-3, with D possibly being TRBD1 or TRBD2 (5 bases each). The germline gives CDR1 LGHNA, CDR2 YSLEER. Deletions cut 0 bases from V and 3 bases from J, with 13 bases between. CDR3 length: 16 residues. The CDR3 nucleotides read TGCGCCAGCAGCCAAGATCGGAGAGGGGTAACAGATACGCAGTATTTT. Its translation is CASSQDRRGVTDTQYF.

The CDR3 nucleotides are TGTGCCAGCAGCCAAGGGACAAACGAGCAGTACTTC. This sequence encodes CASSQGTNEQYF. The gene calls are TRBV4-2 and TRBJ2-7, with D perhaps TRBD1 (5 bases). V was trimmed by 1 base and J by 5 bases, leaving 6 bases between them. CDR3 size: 12 residues. The germline CDR1 and CDR2 sequences are LGHNA and YNFKEQ.

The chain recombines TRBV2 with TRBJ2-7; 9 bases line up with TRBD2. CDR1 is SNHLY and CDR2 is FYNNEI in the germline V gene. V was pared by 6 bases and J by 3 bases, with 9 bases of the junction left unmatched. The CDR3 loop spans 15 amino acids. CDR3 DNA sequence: TGTGCCAGCAGCCAGGTCGGGCGGGGGGGCTACGAGCAGTACTTC. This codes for CASSQVGRGGYEQYF.

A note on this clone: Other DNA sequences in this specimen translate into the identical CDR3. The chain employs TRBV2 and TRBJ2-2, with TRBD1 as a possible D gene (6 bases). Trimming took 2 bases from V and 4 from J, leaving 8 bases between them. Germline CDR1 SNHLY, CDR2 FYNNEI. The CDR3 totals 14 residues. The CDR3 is CASSELGGTGELFF. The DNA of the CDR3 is TGTGCCAGCAGTGAATTAGGGGGCACCGGGGAGCTGTTTTTT.

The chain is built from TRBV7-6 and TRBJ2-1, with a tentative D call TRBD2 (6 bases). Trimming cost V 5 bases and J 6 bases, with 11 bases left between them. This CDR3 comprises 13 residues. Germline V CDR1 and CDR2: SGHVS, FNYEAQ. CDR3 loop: CASSPPGSNEQFF. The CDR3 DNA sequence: TGTGCCAGCAGCCCCCCCGGGAGCAATGAGCAGTTCTTC.

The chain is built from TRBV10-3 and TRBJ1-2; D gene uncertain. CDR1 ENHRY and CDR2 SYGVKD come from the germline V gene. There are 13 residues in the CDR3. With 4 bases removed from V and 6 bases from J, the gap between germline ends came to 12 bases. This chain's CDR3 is CAISVVLGDGYTF. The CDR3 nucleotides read TGTGCCATCAGTGTGGTCCTCGGGGATGGCTACACCTTC.

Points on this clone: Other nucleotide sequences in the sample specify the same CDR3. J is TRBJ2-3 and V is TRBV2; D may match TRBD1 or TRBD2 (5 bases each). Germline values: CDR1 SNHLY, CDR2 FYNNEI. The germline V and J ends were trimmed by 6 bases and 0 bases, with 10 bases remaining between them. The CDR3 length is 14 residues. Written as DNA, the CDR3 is TGTGCCAGCAGCCGGGACCGCAGCACAGATACGCAGTATTTT. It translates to CASSRDRSTDTQYF.

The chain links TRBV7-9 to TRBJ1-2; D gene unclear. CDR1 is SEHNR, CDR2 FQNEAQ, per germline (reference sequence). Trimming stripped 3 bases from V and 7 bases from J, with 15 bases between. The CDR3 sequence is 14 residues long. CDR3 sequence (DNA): TGTGCCAGCAGCTTTGTTTCTTCGCCGGGTGGCTACACCTTC. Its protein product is CASSFVSSPGGYTF.

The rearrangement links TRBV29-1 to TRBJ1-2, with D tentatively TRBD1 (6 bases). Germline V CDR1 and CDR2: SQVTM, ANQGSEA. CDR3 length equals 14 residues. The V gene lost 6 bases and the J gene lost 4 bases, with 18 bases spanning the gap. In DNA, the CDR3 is TGCAGCGTCCGAGGGCGGGGGGCGACCTATGGCTACACCTTC. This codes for CSVRGRGATYGYTF.

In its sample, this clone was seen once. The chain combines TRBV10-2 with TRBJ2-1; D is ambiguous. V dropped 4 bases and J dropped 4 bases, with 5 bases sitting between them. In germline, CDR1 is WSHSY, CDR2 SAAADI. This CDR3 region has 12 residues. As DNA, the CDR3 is TGCGCCAGCAGTGGGGGATACAATGAGCAGTTCTTC. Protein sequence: CASSGGYNEQFF.

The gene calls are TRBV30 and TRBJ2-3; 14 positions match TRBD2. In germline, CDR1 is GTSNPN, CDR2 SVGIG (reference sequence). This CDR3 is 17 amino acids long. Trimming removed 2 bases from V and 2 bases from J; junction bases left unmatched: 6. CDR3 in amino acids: CAWSPGTSGGITDTQYF. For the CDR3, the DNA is TGTGCCTGGAGTCCAGGGACTAGCGGGGGAATCACAGATACGCAGTATTTT.

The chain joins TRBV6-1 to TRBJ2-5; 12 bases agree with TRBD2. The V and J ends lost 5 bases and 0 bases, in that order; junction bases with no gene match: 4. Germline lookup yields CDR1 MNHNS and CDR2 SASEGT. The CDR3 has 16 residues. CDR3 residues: CASSKGTSGYQETQYF. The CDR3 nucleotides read TGTGCCAGCAGTAAAGGGACTAGCGGGTACCAAGAGACCCAGTACTTC.

CDR3 loop: CASRTTGDFEQYF. CDR3 DNA sequence: TGTGCCAGCAGGACGACAGGGGATTTCGAGCAGTACTTC. This chain joins TRBV6-1 and TRBJ2-7, with 8 bases matching TRBD1. The length of the CDR3 is 13 residues. Germline V gene sequence: CDR1 MNHNS, CDR2 SASEGT. After removal of 6 bases from V and 6 bases from J, the junction contained 7 bases not matched to a gene.

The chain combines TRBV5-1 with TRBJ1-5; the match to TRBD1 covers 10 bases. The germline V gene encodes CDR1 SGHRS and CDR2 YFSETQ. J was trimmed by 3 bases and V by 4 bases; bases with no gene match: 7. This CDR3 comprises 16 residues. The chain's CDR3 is CASSPTGTGDNQPQHF. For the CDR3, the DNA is TGCGCCAGCAGCCCGACCGGGACAGGGGACAATCAGCCCCAGCATTTT.

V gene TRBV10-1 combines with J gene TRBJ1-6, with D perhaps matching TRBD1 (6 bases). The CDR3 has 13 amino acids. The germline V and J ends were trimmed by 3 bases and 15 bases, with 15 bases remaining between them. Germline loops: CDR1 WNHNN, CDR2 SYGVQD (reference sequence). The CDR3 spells CASSEGQPGLLHF. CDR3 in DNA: TGCGCCAGCAGTGAAGGACAGCCGGGTCTCCTCCACTTT.

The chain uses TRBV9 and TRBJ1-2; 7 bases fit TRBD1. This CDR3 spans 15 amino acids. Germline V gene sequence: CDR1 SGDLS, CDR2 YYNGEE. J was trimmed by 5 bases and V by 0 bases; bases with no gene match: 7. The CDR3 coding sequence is TGTGCCAGCAGCGTAGCGGACAGGAGAGATTATGGCTACACCTTC. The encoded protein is CASSVADRRDYGYTF.

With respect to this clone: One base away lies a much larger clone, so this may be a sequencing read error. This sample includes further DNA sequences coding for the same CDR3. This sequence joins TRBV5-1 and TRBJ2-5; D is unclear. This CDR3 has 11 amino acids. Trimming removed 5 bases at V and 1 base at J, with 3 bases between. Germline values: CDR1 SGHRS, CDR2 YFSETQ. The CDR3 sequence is CASRLQETQYF. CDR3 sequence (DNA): TGCGCCAGCAGGCTCCAAGAGACCCAGTACTTC. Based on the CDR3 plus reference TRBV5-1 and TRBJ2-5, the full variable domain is KAGVTQTPRYLIKTRGQQVTLSCSPISGHRSVSWYQQTPGQGLQFLFEYFSETQRNKGNFPGRFSGRQFSNSRSEMNVSTLELGDSALYLCASRLQETQYFGPGTRLLVL.

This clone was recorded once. The CDR3 DNA is TGTGCCAGCAGTGAAGAGACAGGGGGCCGATCCGGTGGCTACACCTTC. It specifies CASSEETGGRSGGYTF. The chain joins TRBV6-1 to TRBJ1-2; TRBD1 matches at 10 bases. The CDR3 spans 16 residues. Germline CDR1 MNHNS, CDR2 SASEGT. Trimming cost V 1 base and J 7 bases; bases outside gene matches: 9.

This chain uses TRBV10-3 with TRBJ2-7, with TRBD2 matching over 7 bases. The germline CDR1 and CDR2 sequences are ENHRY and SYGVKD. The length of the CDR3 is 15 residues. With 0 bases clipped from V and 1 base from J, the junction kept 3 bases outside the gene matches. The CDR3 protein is CAISESWRGSYEQYF. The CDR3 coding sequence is TGTGCCATCAGTGAGTCGTGGCGGGGGTCCTACGAGCAGTACTTC.

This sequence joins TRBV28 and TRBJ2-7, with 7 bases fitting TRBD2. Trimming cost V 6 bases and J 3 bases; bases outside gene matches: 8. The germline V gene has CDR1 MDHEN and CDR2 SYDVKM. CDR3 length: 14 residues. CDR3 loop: CASRTGGTNYEQYF. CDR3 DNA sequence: TGTGCCAGCAGAACGGGGGGTACGAACTACGAGCAGTACTTC.